This T cell receptor beta chain was recovered during a study of early T cells in non-severe SARS-CoV-2 infection. The V gene end was trimmed by 6 bases and the J gene end by 3 bases; junction bases not matched to a gene: 12. The germline V gene encodes CDR1 MNHEY and CDR2 SMNVEV (reference sequence). This CDR3 contains 16 residues. This clonotype was observed a handful of times. TCRdb re-analysed the 5' RACE reads in MiXCR, keeping a single row per CDR3 protein. This table has about 110,000 distinct CDR3 sequences, 10% to 15% appearing once. The input for sequencing was whole blood, taken at baseline. The origin of this receptor is an adult who was a healthcare worker with PCR-confirmed SARS-CoV-2 infection or an uninfected control (not recorded which). The chain is built from TRBV27 and TRBJ1-1; 8 nucleotides line up with TRBD1. CDR3 nucleotide sequence: TGTGCCAGCAGCCATTCGGACAGGGAGATATACACTGAAGCTTTCTTT. Its translation: CASSHSDREIYTEAFF.